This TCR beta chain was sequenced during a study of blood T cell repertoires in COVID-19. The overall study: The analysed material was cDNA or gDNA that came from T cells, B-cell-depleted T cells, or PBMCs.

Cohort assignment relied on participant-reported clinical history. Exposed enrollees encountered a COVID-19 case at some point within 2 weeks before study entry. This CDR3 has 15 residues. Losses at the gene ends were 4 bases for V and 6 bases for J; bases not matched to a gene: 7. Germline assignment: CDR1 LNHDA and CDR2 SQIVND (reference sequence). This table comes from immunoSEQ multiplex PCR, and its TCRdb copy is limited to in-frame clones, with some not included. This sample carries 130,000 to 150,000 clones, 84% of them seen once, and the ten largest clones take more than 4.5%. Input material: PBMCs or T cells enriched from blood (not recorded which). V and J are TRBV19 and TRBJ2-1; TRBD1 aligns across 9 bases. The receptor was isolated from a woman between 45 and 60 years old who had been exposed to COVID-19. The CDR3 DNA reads TGTGCCAGTAGTAACCCAGGGACAGGGTTCAATGAGCAGTTCTTC. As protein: CASSNPGTGFNEQFF.